This T cell receptor (beta chain) was recovered during a study of Ad26.COV2.S vaccination and SARS-CoV-2 variants. Background on the study: Ad26.COV2.S, an intramuscular injection, was given once or twice 56 days apart.

Treatment given: 15 to 20 received Ad26.COV2.S at low or high dose, single or two shots; 5 received placebo; per-sample allocation not given. Day 63 after the first vaccine or placebo injection was the time point for sampling. In Boston, the donor was an adult between 18-55 years of age. The vaccine delivered Wuhan-strain SARS-CoV-2 spike through an Ad26 vector. Sequencing used immunoSEQ multiplex PCR; TCRdb keeps in-frame clones, though not all of them. The sample records about 410,000 clones, around nine tenths being singletons. V was clipped by 5 bases and J by 0 bases, with 11 bases between them. CDR1 and CDR2 from the germline V gene are SGHVS and FNYEAQ. This CDR3 is built from 15 residues. About this clone itself: What it binds is unknown.

Notes on the study in general: Possible underestimation of total T cell responses by the TCR breadth and depth analyses was noted.

Source: peripheral blood, taken in a trial of Ad26.COV2.S vaccine versus placebo. The rearrangement uses TRBV7-6 and TRBJ2-1, with D unclear. This receptor was obtained from a person between 18 and 65 years old who received the Ad26.COV2.S COVID-19 vaccine or a placebo. The DNA for the CDR3 is TGTGCCAGCAGCCACAACTTGGGCTCCTACAATGAGCAGTTCTTC. Protein product: CASSHNLGSYNEQFF.